One sample yielded the 18 T cell receptor beta chains listed below, sequenced in a study of T cells expressing NK-cell markers. From the 5' RACE reads, TCRdb lists one entry per CDR3 protein and no DNA. This sample's table reports a few hundred thousand distinct CDR3 sequences. The sequenced sample was blood T cells: a sorted CD56 or NKG2C T cell subset, CD4+ or CD8+ T cells, or bulk PBMC T cells (not recorded which). The source of these receptors is a man between 18 and 35 years old in good health.

The chain links TRBV28 to TRBJ2-7; as DNA is missing, the TRBD1 call by TCRdb cannot be tested. The CDR3 consists of 16 residues. Germline CDR1 is MDHEN and CDR2 is SYDVKM. CDR3 sequence reads: CASSVQGPWGTYEQYF. The full variable domain, completed using reference TRBV28 and TRBJ2-7, is DVKVTQSSRYLVKRTGEKVFLECVQDMDHENMFWYRQDPGLGLRLIYFSYDVKMKEKGDIPEGYSVSREKKERFSLILESASTNQTSMYLCASSVQGPWGTYEQYFGPGTRLTVT.

This chain uses TRBV29-1 with TRBJ2-6. The CDR3 has 14 residues. Per germline, CDR1 SQVTM and CDR2 ANQGSEA. CDR3 sequence reads: CSVDSTSGANVLTF.

The chain has TRBV5-6 and TRBJ2-2; the TCRdb call, TRBD2, lacks DNA for checking. The CDR3 spans 13 residues. Germline-derived CDR1 and CDR2 are SGHDT and YYEEEE. The chain's CDR3 is CASSLLEAGELFF.

The chain couples TRBV20-1 to TRBJ1-5. This CDR3 comprises 13 residues. Germline V gives CDR1 DFQATT, CDR2 SNEGSKA (reference sequence). The CDR3 sequence is CSARSEVDQPQHF.

The rearrangement links TRBV5-4 to TRBJ2-7. The CDR3 has 13 amino acids. Germline lookup yields CDR1 SGHNT and CDR2 YYREEE (reference sequence). This CDR3 is CASSLSRTYEQYF.

This chain joins TRBV6-5 and TRBJ2-3; the D gene TCRdb calls, TRBD2, cannot be checked with no DNA. The CDR3 has 16 residues. The V gene's germline CDR1 is MNHEY and CDR2 SVGAGI. CDR3 protein: CASSYSGGRSRDTQYF.

The rearrangement links TRBV11-1 to TRBJ2-2; TCRdb's D gene call, TRBD2, goes unchecked for lack of DNA. CDR1 is SGHAT, CDR2 FQDESV, per germline (reference sequence). This CDR3 contains 17 residues. The CDR3 protein is CASSSKTSLPGTGELFF.

V and J are TRBV24-1 and TRBJ1-5; with no DNA, the TCRdb D assignment of TRBD1 cannot be verified. CDR1 is KGHDR and CDR2 is SFDVKD in the germline V gene. The CDR3 length is 14 residues. CDR3: CATASGGGNQPQHF.

The J gene is TRBJ1-3, the V gene TRBV20-1; TCRdb returns TRBD1, unconfirmable since there is no DNA. Germline V lookup: CDR1 DFQATT, CDR2 SNEGSKA (reference sequence). The CDR3 spans 15 residues. CDR3 in amino acids: CSASRPRGNGNTIYF.

The chain links TRBV20-1 to TRBJ1-3; the D call of TRBD1 rests on TCRdb alone, since no DNA is present to check it. In germline, CDR1 is DFQATT, CDR2 SNEGSKA (reference sequence). CDR3 length: 18 amino acids. CDR3 amino acids: CSAPPAGYGGLSGNTIYF.

The rearrangement uses TRBV24-1 and TRBJ2-1; TCRdb calls TRBD2, which cannot be checked without DNA. Germline V gene sequence: CDR1 KGHDR, CDR2 SFDVKD. This CDR3 has 15 residues. The CDR3 protein is CATTGTSGVGNEQFF.

V usage is TRBV11-2 and J usage is TRBJ2-3; the D call from TCRdb, TRBD1, cannot be confirmed without DNA. This CDR3 contains 14 residues. CDR1 SGHAT and CDR2 FQNNGV come from the germline V gene. The chain's CDR3 is CASSLEQGVDTQYF. The full variable domain, its missing parts supplied by reference TRBV11-2 and TRBJ2-3, is EAGVAQSPRYKIIEKRQSVAFWCNPISGHATLYWYQQILGQGPKLLIQFQNNGVVDDSQLPKDRFSAERLKGVDSTLKIQPAKLEDSAVYLCASSLEQGVDTQYFGPGTRLTVL.

The chain is built from TRBV4-3 and TRBJ2-1; the D call of TRBD2 rests on TCRdb alone, since no DNA is present to check it. The CDR3 runs to 19 residues. Germline V lookup: CDR1 LGHNA, CDR2 YSLEER. CDR3 sequence reads: CASSQVGTSGRSSYNEQFF.

This chain joins TRBV12-3 or TRBV12-4 and TRBJ2-7; the TCRdb call, TRBD2, lacks DNA for checking. This CDR3 has 19 amino acids. This chain's CDR3 is CASSSLAGGLAGGSYEQYF.

The chain couples TRBV10-3 to TRBJ1-2. The germline gives CDR1 ENHRY, CDR2 SYGVKD. The CDR3 has 14 amino acids. The CDR3 sequence: CAISEDKTYYGYTF.

The chain uses TRBV20-1 and TRBJ2-1; TCRdb names TRBD2, which stays unverified in the absence of DNA. Germline CDR1 DFQATT, CDR2 SNEGSKA (reference sequence). This CDR3 is 15 amino acids long. CDR3: CSAPAGPYGRNEQFF.

The gene calls are TRBV29-1 and TRBJ2-3; with no DNA, the TCRdb D assignment of TRBD1 cannot be verified. The CDR3 is made up of 14 amino acids. Germline assignment: CDR1 SQVTM and CDR2 ANQGSEA. This CDR3 reads CSVPRTESTDTQYF.

The V call is TRBV12-3 or TRBV12-4, the J call TRBJ2-5; the D call from TCRdb, TRBD2, cannot be confirmed without DNA. This CDR3 is built from 16 residues. The CDR3 loop is CASSPPGGAREETQYF.